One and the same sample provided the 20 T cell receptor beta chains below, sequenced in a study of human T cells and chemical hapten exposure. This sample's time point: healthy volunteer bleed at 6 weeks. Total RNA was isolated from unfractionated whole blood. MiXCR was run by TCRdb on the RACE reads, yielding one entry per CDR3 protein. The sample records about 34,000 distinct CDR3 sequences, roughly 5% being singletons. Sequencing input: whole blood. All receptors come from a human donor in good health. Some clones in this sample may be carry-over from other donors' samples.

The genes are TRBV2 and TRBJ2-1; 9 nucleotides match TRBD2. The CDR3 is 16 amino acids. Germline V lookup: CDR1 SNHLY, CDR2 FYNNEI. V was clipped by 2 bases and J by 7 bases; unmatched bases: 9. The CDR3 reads CASSEKAGGPWNEQFF. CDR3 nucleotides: TGTGCCAGCAGTGAAAAGGCGGGAGGGCCTTGGAATGAGCAGTTCTTC.

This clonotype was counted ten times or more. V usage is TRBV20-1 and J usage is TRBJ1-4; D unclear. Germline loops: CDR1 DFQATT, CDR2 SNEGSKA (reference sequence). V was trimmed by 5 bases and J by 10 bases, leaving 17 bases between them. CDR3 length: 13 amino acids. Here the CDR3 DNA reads TGCAGTGCTTACGGGCCCACCGTCCCAAAACTGTTTTTT. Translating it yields CSAYGPTVPKLFF.

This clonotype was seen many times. CDR3 region: CAISERGAQETQYF. The CDR3 bases are TGTGCCATCAGTGAGAGGGGCGCCCAAGAGACCCAGTACTTC. The gene calls are TRBV10-3 and TRBJ2-5; a possible D gene is TRBD1 (5 bases). CDR3 length: 14 amino acids. V was pared by 2 bases and J by 1 base, with 8 bases between. Germline CDR1 reads ENHRY; CDR2 reads SYGVKD.

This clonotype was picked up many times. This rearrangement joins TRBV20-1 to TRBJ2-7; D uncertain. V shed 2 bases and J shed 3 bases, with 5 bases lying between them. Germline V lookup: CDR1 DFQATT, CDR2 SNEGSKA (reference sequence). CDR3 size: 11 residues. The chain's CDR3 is CSARLGYEQYF. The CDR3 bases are TGCAGTGCTAGACTGGGCTACGAGCAGTACTTC.

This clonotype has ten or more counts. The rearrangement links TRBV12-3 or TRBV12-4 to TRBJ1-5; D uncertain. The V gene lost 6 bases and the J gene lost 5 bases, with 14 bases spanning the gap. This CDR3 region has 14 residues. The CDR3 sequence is CASSDGPSYQPQHF. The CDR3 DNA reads TGTGCCAGCAGCGACGGACCGTCCTATCAGCCCCAGCATTTT.

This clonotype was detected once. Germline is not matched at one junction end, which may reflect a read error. CDR3 sequence: CANSLGRLDTQYF. CDR3 nucleotides: TGTGCCAACAGCTTGGGGAGGCTCGATACGCAGTATTTT. The chain has TRBV11-1 and TRBJ2-3; weak D call: TRBD2 (6 bases). CDR3 length: 13 residues. Looked up from germline, CDR1 is SGHAT and CDR2 is FQDESV (reference sequence).

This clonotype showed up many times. Here the CDR3 reads CASSLGTGAPPLHF. In DNA form, the CDR3 reads TGTGCCAGCAGTTTGGGGACAGGGGCACCTCCCCTCCACTTT. This chain connects TRBV28 to TRBJ1-6; 10 nucleotides match TRBD1. The CDR3 is 14 amino acids. Per the germline V gene, CDR1 is MDHEN and CDR2 is SYDVKM. After removal of 3 bases from V and 13 bases from J, the junction contained 6 bases not matched to a gene.

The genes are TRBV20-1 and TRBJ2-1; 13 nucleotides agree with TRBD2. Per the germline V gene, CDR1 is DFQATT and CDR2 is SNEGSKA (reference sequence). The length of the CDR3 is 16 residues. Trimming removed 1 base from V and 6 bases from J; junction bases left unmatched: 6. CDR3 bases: TGCAGTGCTAGAGCCGGACTAGCGGGAGCTGGCAATGAGCAGTTCTTC. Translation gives CSARAGLAGAGNEQFF.

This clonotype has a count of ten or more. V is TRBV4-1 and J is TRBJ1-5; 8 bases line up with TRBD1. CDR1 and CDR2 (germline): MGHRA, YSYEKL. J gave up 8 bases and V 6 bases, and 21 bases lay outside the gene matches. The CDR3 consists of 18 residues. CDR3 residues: CASSLGPGTGLVGEPQHF. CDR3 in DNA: TGCGCCAGCAGTCTTGGTCCCGGGACAGGTTTGGTAGGGGAGCCCCAGCATTTT.

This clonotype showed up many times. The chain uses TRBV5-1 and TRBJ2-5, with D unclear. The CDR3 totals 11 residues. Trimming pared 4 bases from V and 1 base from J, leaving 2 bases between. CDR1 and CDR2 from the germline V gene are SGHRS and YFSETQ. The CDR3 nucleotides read TGCGCCAGCAGCATCCAAGAGACCCAGTACTTC. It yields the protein CASSIQETQYF.

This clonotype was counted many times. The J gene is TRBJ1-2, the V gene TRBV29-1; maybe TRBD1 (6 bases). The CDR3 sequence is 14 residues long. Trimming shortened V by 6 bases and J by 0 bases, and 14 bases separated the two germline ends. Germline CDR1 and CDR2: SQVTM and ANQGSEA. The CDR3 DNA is TGCAGCGTCCCATCGACAGGAACTAACTATGGCTACACCTTC. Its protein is CSVPSTGTNYGYTF.

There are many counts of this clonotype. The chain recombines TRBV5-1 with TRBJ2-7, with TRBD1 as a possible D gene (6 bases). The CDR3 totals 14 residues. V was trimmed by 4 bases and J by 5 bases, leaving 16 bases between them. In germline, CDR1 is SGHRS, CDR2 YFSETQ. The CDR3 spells CASSDRDMGHEQYF. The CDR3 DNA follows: TGCGCCAGCAGCGATAGGGACATGGGTCACGAGCAGTACTTC.

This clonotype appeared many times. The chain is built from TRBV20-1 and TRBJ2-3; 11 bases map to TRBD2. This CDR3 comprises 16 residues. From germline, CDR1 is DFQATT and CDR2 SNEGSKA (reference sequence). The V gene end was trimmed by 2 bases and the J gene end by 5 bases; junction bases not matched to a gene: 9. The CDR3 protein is CSARSLAGGRGDTQYF. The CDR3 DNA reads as TGCAGTGCTAGATCCCTAGCGGGGGGCCGGGGAGATACGCAGTATTTT.

The CDR3 loop is CASKPQGRTDTQYF. In nucleotides, the CDR3 is TGTGCCAGCAAACCCCAGGGTCGCACAGATACGCAGTATTTT. The chain is built from TRBV11-2 and TRBJ2-3, with D perhaps TRBD1 (5 bases). Between the trimmed V and J ends, which lost 7 bases and 1 base, there was a span of 12 bases. The germline V gene encodes CDR1 SGHAT and CDR2 FQNNGV. The CDR3 contains 14 residues.

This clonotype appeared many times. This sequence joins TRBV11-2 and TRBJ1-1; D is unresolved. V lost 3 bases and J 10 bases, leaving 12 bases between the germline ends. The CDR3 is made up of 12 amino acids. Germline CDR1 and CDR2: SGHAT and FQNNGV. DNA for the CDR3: TGTGCCAGCAGCTTGGTAAACTTATCAGCTTTCTTT. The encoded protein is CASSLVNLSAFF. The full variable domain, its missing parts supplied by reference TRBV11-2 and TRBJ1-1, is EAGVAQSPRYKIIEKRQSVAFWCNPISGHATLYWYQQILGQGPKLLIQFQNNGVVDDSQLPKDRFSAERLKGVDSTLKIQPAKLEDSAVYLCASSLVNLSAFFGQGTRLTVV.

The CDR3 sequence is CASSQRADTYEQYF. In DNA form, the CDR3 reads TGCGCCAGCAGCCAGAGGGCGGATACCTACGAGCAGTACTTC. The chain is built from TRBV5-1 and TRBJ2-7; possibly TRBD2 for D (5 bases). The CDR3 length is 14 residues. CDR1 and CDR2 from the germline V gene are SGHRS and YFSETQ. V dropped 4 bases and J dropped 2 bases, with 13 bases sitting between them.

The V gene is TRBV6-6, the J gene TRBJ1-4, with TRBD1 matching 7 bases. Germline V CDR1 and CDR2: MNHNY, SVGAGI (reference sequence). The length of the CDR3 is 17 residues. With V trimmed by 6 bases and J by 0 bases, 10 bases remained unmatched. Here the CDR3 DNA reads TGTGCCAGCAGCCAGACGAGGGGGCGTGCAACTAATGAAAAACTGTTTTTT. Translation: CASSQTRGRATNEKLFF.

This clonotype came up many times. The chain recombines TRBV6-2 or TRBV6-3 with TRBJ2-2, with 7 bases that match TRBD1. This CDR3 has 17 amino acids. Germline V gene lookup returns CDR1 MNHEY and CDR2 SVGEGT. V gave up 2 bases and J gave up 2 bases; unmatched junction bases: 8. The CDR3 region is CASSYGPGQSNTGELFF. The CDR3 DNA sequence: TGTGCCAGCAGTTACGGTCCGGGACAGTCAAACACCGGGGAGCTGTTTTTT.

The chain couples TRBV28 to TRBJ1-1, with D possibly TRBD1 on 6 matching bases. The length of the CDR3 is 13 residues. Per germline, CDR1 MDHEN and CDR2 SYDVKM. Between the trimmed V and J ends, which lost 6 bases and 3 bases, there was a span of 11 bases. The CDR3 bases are TGTGCCAGCAGGAGCGGGGGCGACACTGAAGCTTTCTTT. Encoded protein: CASRSGGDTEAFF.

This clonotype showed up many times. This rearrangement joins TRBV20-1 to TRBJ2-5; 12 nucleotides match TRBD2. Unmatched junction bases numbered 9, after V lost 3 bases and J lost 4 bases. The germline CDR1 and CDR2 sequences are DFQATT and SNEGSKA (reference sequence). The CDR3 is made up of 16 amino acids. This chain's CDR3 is CSARGRLAGALETQYF. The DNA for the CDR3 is TGCAGTGCTAGGGGGCGACTAGCGGGAGCTCTAGAGACCCAGTACTTC.